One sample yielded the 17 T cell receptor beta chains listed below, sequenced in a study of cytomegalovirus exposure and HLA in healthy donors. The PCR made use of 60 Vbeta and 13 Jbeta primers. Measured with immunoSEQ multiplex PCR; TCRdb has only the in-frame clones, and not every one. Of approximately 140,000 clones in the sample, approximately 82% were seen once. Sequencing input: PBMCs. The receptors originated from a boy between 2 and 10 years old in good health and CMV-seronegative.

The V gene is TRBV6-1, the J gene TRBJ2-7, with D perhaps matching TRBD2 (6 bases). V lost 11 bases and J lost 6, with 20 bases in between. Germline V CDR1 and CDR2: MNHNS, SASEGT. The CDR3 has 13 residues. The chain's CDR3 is CAGGVTPEGEQYV. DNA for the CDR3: TGTGCCGGAGGGGTAACGCCCGAGGGCGAGCAGTACGTC.

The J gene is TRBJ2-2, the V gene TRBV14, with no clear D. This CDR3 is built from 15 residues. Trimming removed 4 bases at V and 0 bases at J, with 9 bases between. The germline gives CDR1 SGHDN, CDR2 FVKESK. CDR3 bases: TGTGCCAGCAGCCCTCCAAAGCCGAACACCGGGGAGCTGTTTTTT. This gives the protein CASSPPKPNTGELFF.

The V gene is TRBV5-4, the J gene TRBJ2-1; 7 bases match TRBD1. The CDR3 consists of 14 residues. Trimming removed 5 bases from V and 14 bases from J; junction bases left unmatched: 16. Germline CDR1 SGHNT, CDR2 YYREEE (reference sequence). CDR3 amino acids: CASSPTPFDRVEFF. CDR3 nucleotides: TGTGCCAGCAGTCCAACGCCTTTTGACAGGGTTGAGTTCTTC.

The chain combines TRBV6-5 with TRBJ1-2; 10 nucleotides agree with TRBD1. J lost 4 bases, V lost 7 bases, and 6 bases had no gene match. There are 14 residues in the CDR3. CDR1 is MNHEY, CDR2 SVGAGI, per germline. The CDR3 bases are TGTGCCAGCAATACCCGGGACAGGGGCTATGGCTACACCTTC. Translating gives CASNTRDRGYGYTF.

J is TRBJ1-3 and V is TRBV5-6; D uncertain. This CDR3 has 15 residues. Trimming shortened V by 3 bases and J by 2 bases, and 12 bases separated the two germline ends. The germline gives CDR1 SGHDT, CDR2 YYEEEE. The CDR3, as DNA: TGTGCCAGCAGCTACCCCGGGAGGGCTGGAAACACCATATATTTT. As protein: CASSYPGRAGNTIYF.

CDR3 residues: CASSGGAGGGNEQFF. The CDR3 DNA is TGTGCCAGCAGCGGAGGGGCGGGAGGCGGCAATGAGCAGTTCTTC. V and J are TRBV9 and TRBJ2-1; 8 bases map to TRBD2. This CDR3 region has 15 residues. The V gene's germline CDR1 is SGDLS and CDR2 YYNGEE. Trimming removed 3 bases from V and 6 bases from J; junction bases left unmatched: 8. Drawing the rest from reference TRBV9 and TRBJ2-1, the complete variable domain is DSGVTQTPKHLITATGQRVTLRCSPRSGDLSVYWYQQSLDQGLQFLIQYYNGEERAKGNILERFSAQQFPDLHSELNLSSLELGDSALYFCASSGGAGGGNEQFFGPGTRLTVL.

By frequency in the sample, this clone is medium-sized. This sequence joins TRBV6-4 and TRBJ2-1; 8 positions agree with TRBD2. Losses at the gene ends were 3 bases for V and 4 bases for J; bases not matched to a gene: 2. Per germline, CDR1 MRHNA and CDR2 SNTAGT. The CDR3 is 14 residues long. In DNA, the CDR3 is TGTGCCAGCAGTGAGCGGGGGGATTACAATGAGCAGTTCTTC. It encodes CASSERGDYNEQFF.

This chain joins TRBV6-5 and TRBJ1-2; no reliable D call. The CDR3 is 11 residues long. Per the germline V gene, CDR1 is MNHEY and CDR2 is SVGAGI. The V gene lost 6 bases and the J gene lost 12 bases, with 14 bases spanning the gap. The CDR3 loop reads CASSEGSEDTF. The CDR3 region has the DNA TGTGCCAGCAGCGAAGGGAGCGAGGACACCTTC.

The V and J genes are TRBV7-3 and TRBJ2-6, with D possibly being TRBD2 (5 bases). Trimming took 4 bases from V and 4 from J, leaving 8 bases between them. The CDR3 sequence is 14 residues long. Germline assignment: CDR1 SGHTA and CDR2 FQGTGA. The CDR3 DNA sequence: TGTGCCAGCAGCTCACTAGGGGGGGCCAACGTCCTGACTTTC. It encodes CASSSLGGANVLTF.

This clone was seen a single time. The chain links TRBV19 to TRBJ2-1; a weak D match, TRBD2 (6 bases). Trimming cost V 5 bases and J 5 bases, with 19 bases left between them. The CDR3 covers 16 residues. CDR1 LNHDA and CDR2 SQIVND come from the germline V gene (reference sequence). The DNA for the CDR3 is TGTGCCAGTAGTTCCACTAGCTCCTACGGCCACAATGAGCAGTTCTTC. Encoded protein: CASSSTSSYGHNEQFF. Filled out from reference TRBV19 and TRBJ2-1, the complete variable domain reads DGGITQSPKYLFRKEGQNVTLSCEQNLNHDAMYWYRQDPGQGLRLIYYSQIVNDFQKGDIAEGYSVSREKKESFPLTVTSAQKNPTAFYLCASSSTSSYGHNEQFFGPGTRLTVL.

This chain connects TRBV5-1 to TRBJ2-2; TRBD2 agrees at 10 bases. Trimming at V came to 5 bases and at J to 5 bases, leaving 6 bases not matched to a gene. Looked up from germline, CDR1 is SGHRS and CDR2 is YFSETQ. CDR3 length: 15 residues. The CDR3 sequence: CASRASGSETGELFF. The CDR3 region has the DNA TGCGCCAGCAGGGCTAGCGGGAGTGAGACCGGGGAGCTGTTTTTT. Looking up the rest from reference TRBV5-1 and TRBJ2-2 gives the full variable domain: KAGVTQTPRYLIKTRGQQVTLSCSPISGHRSVSWYQQTPGQGLQFLFEYFSETQRNKGNFPGRFSGRQFSNSRSEMNVSTLELGDSALYLCASRASGSETGELFFGEGSRLTVL.

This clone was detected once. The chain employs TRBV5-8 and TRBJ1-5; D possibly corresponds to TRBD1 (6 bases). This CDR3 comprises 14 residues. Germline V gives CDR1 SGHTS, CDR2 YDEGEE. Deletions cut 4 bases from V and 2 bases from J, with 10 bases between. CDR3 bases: TGTGCCAGCAGCGTACAGGGTGGCAATCAGCCCCAGCATTTT. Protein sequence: CASSVQGGNQPQHF.

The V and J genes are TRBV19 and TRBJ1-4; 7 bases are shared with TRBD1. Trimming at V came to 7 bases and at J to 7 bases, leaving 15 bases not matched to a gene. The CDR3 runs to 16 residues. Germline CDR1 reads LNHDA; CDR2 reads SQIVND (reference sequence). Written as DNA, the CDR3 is TGTGCCAGTAACCCGACAGGGCCAATATTTCCTGAAAAACTGTTTTTT. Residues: CASNPTGPIFPEKLFF.

Here the CDR3 reads CASSEVAGETDTQYF. The CDR3 DNA sequence: TGTGCCAGCAGTGAGGTAGCGGGGGAGACAGATACGCAGTATTTT. This rearrangement joins TRBV6-4 to TRBJ2-3; 9 nucleotides match TRBD2. The CDR3 has 15 residues. In germline, CDR1 is MRHNA, CDR2 SNTAGT. V trimming: 3 bases; J trimming: 3 bases; junction bases outside the gene matches: 4.

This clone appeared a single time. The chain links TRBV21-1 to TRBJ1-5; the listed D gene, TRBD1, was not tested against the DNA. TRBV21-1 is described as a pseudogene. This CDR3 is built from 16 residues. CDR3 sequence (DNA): TGTGCCAGCAGCCACCGGGACACAGAGAGCAATCAGCCCCAGCATTTT. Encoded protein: CASSHRDTESNQPQHF.

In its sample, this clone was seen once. CDR3 protein: CATAAGVGEQYV. The CDR3 region has the DNA TGTGCCACCGCGGCAGGGGTGGGGGAGCAGTACGTC. J is TRBJ2-7 and V is TRBV2; tentative D call: TRBD1 (6 bases). CDR1 SNHLY and CDR2 FYNNEI come from the germline V gene. Trimming pared 10 bases from V and 7 bases from J, leaving 17 bases between. This CDR3 region has 12 residues.

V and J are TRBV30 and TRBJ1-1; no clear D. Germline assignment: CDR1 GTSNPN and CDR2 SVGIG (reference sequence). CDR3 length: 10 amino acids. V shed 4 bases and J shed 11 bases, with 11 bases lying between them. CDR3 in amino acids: CAWISAHAFF. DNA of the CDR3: TGTGCCTGGATATCAGCGCATGCTTTCTTT.